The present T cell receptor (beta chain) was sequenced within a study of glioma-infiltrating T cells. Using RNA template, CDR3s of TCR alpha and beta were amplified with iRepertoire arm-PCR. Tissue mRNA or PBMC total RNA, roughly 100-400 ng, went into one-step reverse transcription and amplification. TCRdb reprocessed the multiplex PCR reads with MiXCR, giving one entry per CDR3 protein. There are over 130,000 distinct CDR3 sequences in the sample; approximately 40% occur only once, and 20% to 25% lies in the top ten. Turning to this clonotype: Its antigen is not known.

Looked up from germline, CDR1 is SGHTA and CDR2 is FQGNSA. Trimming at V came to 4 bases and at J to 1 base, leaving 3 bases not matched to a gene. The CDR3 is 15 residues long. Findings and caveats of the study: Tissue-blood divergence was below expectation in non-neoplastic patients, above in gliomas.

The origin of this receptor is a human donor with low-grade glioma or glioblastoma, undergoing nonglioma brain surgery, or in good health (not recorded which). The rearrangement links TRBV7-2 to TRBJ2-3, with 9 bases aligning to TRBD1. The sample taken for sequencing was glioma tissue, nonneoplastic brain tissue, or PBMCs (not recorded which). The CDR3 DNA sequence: TGTGCCAGCAGCTCCTGGACAGGGGGCACAGATACGCAGTATTTT. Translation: CASSSWTGGTDTQYF. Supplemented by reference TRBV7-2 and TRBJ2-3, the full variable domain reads GAGVSQSPSNKVTEKGKDVELRCDPISGHTALYWYRQSLGQGLEFLIYFQGNSAPDKSGLPSDRFSAERTGGSVSTLTIQRTQQEDSAVYLCASSSWTGGTDTQYFGPGTRLTVL.